These 27 T cell receptor beta chains were sequenced from one sample in a study of T cell responses to AZD1222 COVID-19 vaccine. Sequenced by immunoSEQ multiplex PCR; TCRdb stores in-frame clones only, minus some. The data contain more than 100,000 clones, 93% of them seen just once; the ten biggest clones take up around 5%. The source was peripheral blood, collected on day 0 of AZD1222 vaccination. The receptors stem from an adult in good health.

The gene calls are TRBV19 and TRBJ1-2; 11 bases line up with TRBD1. The CDR3 has 14 amino acids. The junction had 6 bases not matched to a gene; V was cut back by 5 bases and J by 7 bases. Looked up from germline, CDR1 is LNHDA and CDR2 is SQIVND (reference sequence). The CDR3 protein is CASSEDRGLLGYTF. In DNA, the CDR3 is TGTGCCAGTAGTGAGGACAGGGGGCTTCTTGGCTACACCTTC.

The CDR3 bases are TGTGCCACCAGCCCCGAACTAGGAGTCGGCTACACCTTC. It translates to CATSPELGVGYTF. The chain is built from TRBV15 and TRBJ1-2; D not resolved. Germline CDR1 is LNHNV and CDR2 is YYDKDF (reference sequence). This CDR3 region has 13 residues. The V gene lost 5 bases and the J gene lost 8 bases, with 15 bases spanning the gap.

The gene calls are TRBV28 and TRBJ2-5; 16 nucleotides align to TRBD2. Germline V gene sequence: CDR1 MDHEN, CDR2 SYDVKM. The V segment lost 4 bases and the J segment 4 bases; nucleotides outside the gene matches: 3. CDR3 length equals 16 residues. CDR3 in amino acids: CASSSGTSGRGETQYF. The CDR3 DNA reads as TGTGCCAGCAGTTCAGGGACTAGCGGGAGGGGAGAGACCCAGTACTTC. The full variable domain, with the rest looked up from reference TRBV28 and TRBJ2-5, is DVKVTQSSRYLVKRTGEKVFLECVQDMDHENMFWYRQDPGLGLRLIYFSYDVKMKEKGDIPEGYSVSREKKERFSLILESASTNQTSMYLCASSSGTSGRGETQYFGPGTRLLVL.

The V gene is TRBV19, the J gene TRBJ2-5; perhaps D is TRBD1 or TRBD2 (5 bases each). CDR1 LNHDA and CDR2 SQIVND come from the germline V gene (reference sequence). V gave up 10 bases and J gave up 5 bases, with 14 bases separating them. The CDR3 loop spans 12 amino acids. DNA for the CDR3: TGTGCCACCCGGGACCTGGAGGAGACCCAGTACTTC. Translating gives CATRDLEETQYF. Complete variable domain (other parts from reference TRBV19 and TRBJ2-5): DGGITQSPKYLFRKEGQNVTLSCEQNLNHDAMYWYRQDPGQGLRLIYYSQIVNDFQKGDIAEGYSVSREKKESFPLTVTSAQKNPTAFYLCATRDLEETQYFGPGTRLLVL.

CDR3 bases: TGTGCCAGCAGTTTAACCCTCGCTCGGGGCTACACCTTC. This encodes CASSLTLARGYTF. V usage is TRBV12-3 or TRBV12-4 and J usage is TRBJ1-2; D gene ambiguous. V was pared by 2 bases and J by 8 bases, with 12 bases between. CDR3 length: 13 amino acids.

The rearrangement links TRBV11-1 to TRBJ1-1; unclear D gene. This CDR3 is built from 16 residues. Deletions cut 5 bases from V and 1 base from J, with 17 bases between. Germline-derived CDR1 and CDR2 are SGHAT and FQDESV (reference sequence). The CDR3 DNA is TGTGCCAGCAGCCCCTTACTGCGTTCCGGGAACACTGAAGCTTTCTTT. The encoded protein is CASSPLLRSGNTEAFF. Combining the CDR3 with reference TRBV11-1 and TRBJ1-1 gives the whole variable domain EAEVAQSPRYKITEKSQAVAFWCDPISGHATLYWYRQILGQGPELLVQFQDESVVDDSQLPKDRFSAERLKGVDSTLKIQPAELGDSAMYLCASSPLLRSGNTEAFFGQGTRLTVV.

V usage is TRBV15 and J usage is TRBJ1-6, with 7 bases aligning to TRBD1. Germline CDR1 and CDR2: LNHNV and YYDKDF (reference sequence). The CDR3 has 14 amino acids. Trimming cost V 3 bases and J 10 bases; bases outside gene matches: 6. This chain's CDR3 is CATSRGQILSPLHF. The DNA for the CDR3 is TGTGCCACCAGCAGGGGACAGATACTATCACCCCTCCACTTT.

This chain connects TRBV5-6 to TRBJ1-1; no clear D gene. CDR3 length: 15 residues. Germline V lookup: CDR1 SGHDT, CDR2 YYEEEE. The V gene lost 2 bases and the J gene lost 0 bases, with 11 bases spanning the gap. The CDR3 coding sequence is TGTGCCAGCAGCTTTGACCCAACTTTGAACACTGAAGCTTTCTTT. It is translated as CASSFDPTLNTEAFF. Using reference TRBV5-6 and TRBJ1-1 for the parts outside the CDR3, the full variable domain is DAGVTQSPTHLIKTRGQQVTLRCSPKSGHDTVSWYQQALGQGPQFIFQYYEEEERQRGNFPDRFSGHQFPNYSSELNVNALLLGDSALYLCASSFDPTLNTEAFFGQGTRLTVV.

The gene calls are TRBV28 and TRBJ1-2, with unresolved D. Trimming shortened V by 11 bases and J by 2 bases, and 15 bases separated the two germline ends. The CDR3 consists of 13 residues. Per germline, CDR1 MDHEN and CDR2 SYDVKM. CDR3 loop: CAVLKASNYGYTF. The CDR3 coding sequence is TGTGCCGTCTTGAAGGCCTCCAACTATGGCTACACCTTC.

V gene TRBV20-1 combines with J gene TRBJ2-3; D is unresolved. Germline CDR1 is DFQATT and CDR2 is SNEGSKA (reference sequence). Trimming took off 5 bases at V and 5 bases at J, with 5 bases between the two ends. The CDR3 spans 10 residues. The CDR3 loop is CSADGDTQYF. In nucleotides, the CDR3 is TGCAGTGCTGACGGAGATACGCAGTATTTT.

The chain joins TRBV6-5 to TRBJ1-2; D is undetermined. Trimming took 7 bases from V and 6 from J, leaving 21 bases between them. Germline loops: CDR1 MNHEY, CDR2 SVGAGI. The CDR3 has 15 residues. The chain's CDR3 is CASTSYPDPPDGYTF. As DNA, the CDR3 is TGTGCCAGCACCTCTTATCCGGACCCCCCGGATGGCTACACCTTC.

The CDR3 sequence is CASRIQGAGNTIYF. The CDR3 region has the DNA TGTGCCAGCAGGATACAGGGTGCTGGAAACACCATATATTTT. The V gene is TRBV7-2, the J gene TRBJ1-3, with a tentative D call TRBD1 (6 bases). Germline CDR1 is SGHTA and CDR2 is FQGNSA. The CDR3 consists of 14 residues. V dropped 6 bases and J dropped 2 bases, with 11 bases sitting between them.

The chain combines TRBV3-1 (or the pseudogene TRBV3-2) with TRBJ2-7, with D perhaps matching TRBD1 (5 bases). The ends were cut back, 3 bases at V and 5 bases at J, with 8 bases in the middle. From germline, CDR1 is LGHDT and CDR2 YNNKEL (reference sequence). The CDR3 contains 12 residues. The CDR3 reads CASSQGRDEQYF. CDR3 nucleotides: TGTGCCAGCAGCCAGGGGCGTGACGAGCAGTACTTC.

The gene calls are TRBV4-3 and TRBJ2-3, with no clear D. V shed 4 bases and J shed 0 bases, with 11 bases lying between them. Per germline, CDR1 LGHNA and CDR2 YSLEER. This CDR3 has 15 residues. The CDR3: CASSLKESSTDTQYF. In DNA form, the CDR3 reads TGCGCCAGCAGCCTGAAGGAGAGTAGCACAGATACGCAGTATTTT.

The chain employs TRBV4-2 and TRBJ2-1; a weak D match, TRBD2 (5 bases). The CDR3 totals 15 residues. The V and J ends lost 0 bases and 6 bases respectively, with 12 bases between them. Germline V gives CDR1 LGHNA, CDR2 YNFKEQ. The CDR3 here is CASSQEWLGSNEQFF. The CDR3 DNA reads TGTGCCAGCAGCCAAGAATGGTTGGGGAGCAATGAGCAGTTCTTC.

The chain has TRBV4-2 and TRBJ1-5; 8 bases are shared with TRBD1. The V gene's germline CDR1 is LGHNA and CDR2 YNFKEQ. Losses at the gene ends were 0 bases for V and 7 bases for J; bases not matched to a gene: 8. The CDR3 runs to 16 residues. As DNA, the CDR3 is TGTGCCAGCAGCCAAGATGGGGGACAGGCAGGGCAGCCCCAGCATTTT. It encodes CASSQDGGQAGQPQHF.

CDR3 sequence (DNA): TGCGCCAGCAGCCAATCTTCGGCAGTACCCTACAATGAGCAGTTCTTC. Its protein product is CASSQSSAVPYNEQFF. J is TRBJ2-1 and V is TRBV4-1; D gene ambiguous. Trimming took 2 bases from V and 2 from J, leaving 13 bases between them. Germline assignment: CDR1 MGHRA and CDR2 YSYEKL. This CDR3 contains 16 residues.

The sample holds a few counts of this clone. The chain is built from TRBV6-2 or TRBV6-3 and TRBJ1-5; no definite D call. The CDR3 extends over 13 amino acids. Trimming stripped 0 bases from V and 4 bases from J, with 4 bases between. CDR1 MNHEY and CDR2 SVGEGT come from the germline V gene. The CDR3 coding sequence is TGTGCCAGCAGTTACTCGCCTAATCAGCCCCAGCATTTT. Protein product: CASSYSPNQPQHF.

The chain carries TRBV9 and TRBJ1-2; TRBD1 is a possible D gene (5 bases). The CDR3 runs to 15 residues. Trimming left V 8 bases short and J 6 bases short, with 23 bases between. Germline CDR1 reads SGDLS; CDR2 reads YYNGEE. Here the CDR3 reads CASQRLGQEFNGYTF. CDR3 in DNA: TGTGCCAGTCAAAGATTGGGGCAGGAGTTTAATGGCTACACCTTC.

The chain joins TRBV30 to TRBJ1-2; D is undetermined. Trimming removed 7 bases from V and 1 base from J, with 16 bases in between. Germline assignment: CDR1 GTSNPN and CDR2 SVGIG (reference sequence). CDR3 length: 14 amino acids. The CDR3 loop reads CASKWGALNYGYTF. The DNA for the CDR3 is TGTGCCTCTAAATGGGGAGCACTTAACTATGGCTACACCTTC.

The chain links TRBV5-6 to TRBJ2-7, with D perhaps TRBD2 (6 bases). Germline loops: CDR1 SGHDT, CDR2 YYEEEE. V was trimmed by 4 bases and J by 7 bases, leaving 18 bases between them. This CDR3 region has 14 residues. The CDR3 nucleotides are TGTGCCAGCAGCGTGCAGGGCTCGGGGAGGGAGCAGTACTTC. This gives the protein CASSVQGSGREQYF.

CDR3 region: CASSRGTGGDTQYF. DNA of the CDR3: TGCGCCAGCAGTCGAGGGACAGGGGGAGATACGCAGTATTTT. The rearrangement links TRBV10-2 to TRBJ2-3; TRBD1 matches 11 bases. The J segment lost 5 bases and the V segment lost 5 bases, leaving 3 bases of the junction unmatched. The CDR3 spans 14 residues. Germline CDR1 reads WSHSY; CDR2 reads SAAADI.

The chain employs TRBV2 and TRBJ1-1; 8 bases align to TRBD1. This CDR3 comprises 14 residues. Trimming at V came to 6 bases and at J to 5 bases, leaving 8 bases not matched to a gene. Germline V gives CDR1 SNHLY, CDR2 FYNNEI. CDR3 sequence: CASRQDRGRTEAFF. The DNA for the CDR3 is TGTGCCAGCAGGCAAGACAGGGGAAGGACTGAAGCTTTCTTT.

The chain employs TRBV3-1 (or the pseudogene TRBV3-2) and TRBJ2-7; 8 nucleotides agree with TRBD1. Germline assignment: CDR1 LGHDT and CDR2 YNNKEL (reference sequence). J was trimmed by 2 bases and V by 2 bases; bases with no gene match: 8. The CDR3 sequence is 16 residues long. CDR3 in DNA: TGTGCCAGCAGCCAAAAACTTTCAGGGGGCGCCTACGAGCAGTACTTC. It is translated as CASSQKLSGGAYEQYF.

The count of this clone is one. The rearrangement links TRBV30 to TRBJ1-2; D is unclear. Germline V gene sequence: CDR1 GTSNPN, CDR2 SVGIG (reference sequence). V lost 3 bases, J lost 4 bases, and 9 bases lay in between. CDR3 length: 12 amino acids. CDR3 sequence (DNA): TGTGCCTGGAGGGCAGCAATCTATGGCTACACCTTC. Protein: CAWRAAIYGYTF.

The rearrangement links TRBV28 to TRBJ2-1; D not resolved. CDR3 length equals 10 residues. Per germline, CDR1 MDHEN and CDR2 SYDVKM. Between the trimmed V and J ends, which lost 8 bases and 11 bases, there was a span of 10 bases. CDR3 protein: CASGYSKQFF. In DNA, the CDR3 is TGTGCCAGCGGATACAGCAAGCAGTTCTTC.

This clone has only one observation. The chain employs TRBV6-2 or TRBV6-3 and TRBJ1-2; 8 nucleotides align to TRBD1. The CDR3 is 15 amino acids. J gave up 8 bases and V 2 bases, and 10 bases lay outside the gene matches. Per germline, CDR1 MNHEY and CDR2 SVGEGT. The CDR3 bases are TGTGCCAGCAGTTACGACTTTCAGGGGGCGCGGGGCTACACCTTC. This sequence encodes CASSYDFQGARGYTF.